What follows describes a single T cell receptor gamma chain. The TCRdb protein comes from a much larger clone and disagrees with this DNA's translation at residue 9, likely due to a read error; the protein given here is derived from the DNA. This specimen belongs to a study of gamma delta lymphoproliferative disorders and STAT genes. Looking at the study overall: For the delta chain, EuroClonality-NGS standard procedure was applied.

TCRdb called clones anew from the multiplex PCR reads with CATT. The table has over a thousand gamma-chain clones, about 28% seen once; the top ten hold less than 35%. PBMCs from patients and controls supplied the genomic DNA for sequencing. Sequencing was carried out using blood. The sequence came from a human donor in good health.

This CDR3 is CAAWDYYKNLF. CDR3 DNA: TGTGCTGCGTGGGATTATTATAAGAACCTCTTT. The J segment was not called; the V segment is TRGV10. TRGV10 is an open reading frame, and its role is uncertain. The CDR3 is 11 residues long.